This T cell receptor beta chain appears in the sequencing data of a study of T-cell reconstitution after alpha-beta-depleted transplantation in children. The CDR3 covers 16 residues. The germline V and J ends were trimmed by 0 bases and 0 bases, with 10 bases remaining between them. The germline V gene encodes CDR1 SGHRS and CDR2 YFSETQ. Ten or more counts support this clonotype. Preparation of the TCRbeta library used unique molecular identifiers. MiXCR, run by TCRdb on the PCR reads, gives a single entry per CDR3 protein. The sample lists around 71,000 distinct CDR3 sequences, approximately 7.3% occurring once.

Sequenced here: PBMCs from the stem cell graft donor, sampled from the stem cell graft. The receptor comes from a human donor who donated a stem cell graft to a child with acute lymphoblastic leukemia. The chain carries TRBV5-1 and TRBJ2-4; maybe TRBD1 (6 bases). CDR3 sequence (DNA): TGCGCCAGCAGCTTGGCGGGACAACTAGCCAAAAACATTCAGTACTTC. This gives the protein CASSLAGQLAKNIQYF.